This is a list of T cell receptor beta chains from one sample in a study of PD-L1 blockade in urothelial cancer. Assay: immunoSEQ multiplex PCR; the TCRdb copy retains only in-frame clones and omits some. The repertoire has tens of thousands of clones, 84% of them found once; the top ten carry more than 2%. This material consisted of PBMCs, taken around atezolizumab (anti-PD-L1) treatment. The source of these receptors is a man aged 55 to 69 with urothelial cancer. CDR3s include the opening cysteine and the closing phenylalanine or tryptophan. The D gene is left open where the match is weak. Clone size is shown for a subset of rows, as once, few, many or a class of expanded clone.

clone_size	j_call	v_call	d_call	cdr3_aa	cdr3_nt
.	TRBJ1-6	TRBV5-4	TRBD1	CASSFGTARNSPLHF	TGTGCCAGCAGCTTCGGGACAGCTAGGAATTCACCCCTCCACTTT
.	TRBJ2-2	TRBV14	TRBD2	CASSRRLAGGPISTGELFF	TGTGCCAGCAGCCGAAGACTAGCGGGAGGGCCGATATCCACCGGGGAGCTGTTTTTT
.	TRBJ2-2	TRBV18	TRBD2	CASSEGTRSGELFF	TGTGCCAGCTCAGAAGGGACTAGGTCCGGGGAGCTGTTTTTT
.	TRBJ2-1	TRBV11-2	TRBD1	CASSLKGDSLNEQFF	TGTGCCAGCAGCTTAAAGGGGGACAGCCTCAATGAGCAGTTCTTC
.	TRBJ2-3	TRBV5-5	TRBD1	CASSLWTGTDTQYF	TGTGCCAGCAGCTTGTGGACAGGGACTGATACGCAGTATTTT
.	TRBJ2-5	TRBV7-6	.	CASSVLALTETQYF	TGTGCCAGCAGCGTATTAGCGTTAACGGAGACCCAGTACTTC
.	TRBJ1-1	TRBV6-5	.	CASSPQENTEAFF	TGTGCCAGCAGTCCACAGGAGAACACTGAAGCTTTCTTT
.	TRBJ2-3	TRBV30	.	CAWSRGGGTDTQYF	TGTGCCTGGAGTCGGGGCGGGGGCACAGATACGCAGTATTTT
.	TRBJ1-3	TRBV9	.	CASSVGATSSGNTIYF	TGTGCCAGCAGCGTAGGGGCCACGAGCTCTGGAAACACCATATATTTT
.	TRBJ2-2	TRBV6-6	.	CASNRDTGELFF	TGTGCCAGCAACAGGGACACCGGGGAGCTGTTTTTT
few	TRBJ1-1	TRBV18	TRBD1	CASSPRAGTGGAGGRTEAFF	TGTGCCAGCTCACCACGCGCCGGGACAGGGGGCGCAGGTGGGAGAACTGAAGCTTTCTTT
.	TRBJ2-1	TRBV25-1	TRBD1	CASSPDRGAFNEQFF	TGTGCCAGCAGTCCGGACAGGGGCGCCTTCAATGAGCAGTTCTTC
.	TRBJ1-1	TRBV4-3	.	CASSQDGRGDTEAFF	TGCGCCAGCAGCCAAGATGGCAGGGGAGACACTGAAGCTTTCTTT
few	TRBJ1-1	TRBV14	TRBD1	CASSPLGTGNTEAFF	TGTGCCAGCAGCCCCCTAGGGACAGGGAACACTGAAGCTTTCTTT